This T cell receptor (beta chain) came from a study of cytomegalovirus exposure and HLA in healthy donors. The CDR3 has 14 residues. Germline V gene sequence: CDR1 SEHNR, CDR2 FQNEAQ (reference sequence). A word on this clone: Mismatch with germline at one junction end may stem from a read error.

Use of 60 Vbeta and 13 Jbeta primers characterized the PCR. Sequencing was performed with immunoSEQ multiplex PCR; in TCRdb, only in-frame clones are kept and a portion is missing. The data hold 200,000 to 250,000 clones, with approximately 80% observed a single time. Specimen: PBMCs. J is TRBJ2-7 and V is TRBV7-9; D might be TRBD2 (5 bases). The TCR was taken from a male donor in good health and CMV-seronegative. CDR3 nucleotides: TGTTCCAGCAGCTTAGCCGGGGTACTCTACGAGCAGTACTTC. Translated, it gives CSSSLAGVLYEQYF.